A selection of T cell receptor beta chains follows, all from one sample in a study of blood T cells in healthy people across ages. TCRdb called the 5' RACE reads again in MiXCR, with one record for every CDR3 protein. The profile shows around 1.5 million distinct CDR3 sequences, roughly a third of them singletons. What was sequenced was blood. These receptors came from a woman aged 25 to 39 in good health. Both conserved end residues are part of each CDR3. The D gene is left open where the match is weak. Clone size is given for some rows only: seen once, a few or many times, or a class if the clone is expanded.

d_call j_call clone_size v_call cdr3_aa cdr3_nt
TRBD2 TRBJ2-1 few TRBV4-1 CASSPLGTSASSEQFF TGCGCCAGCAGCCCCTTGGGGACTAGCGCCAGTAGTGAGCAGTTCTTC
TRBD2 TRBJ2-3 . TRBV3-1 CASSPGGTSGRDTQYF TGTGCCAGCAGCCCAGGAGGGACTAGCGGGAGGGATACGCAGTATTTT
TRBD1 TRBJ1-2 few TRBV5-1 CASSLTGGESDGYTF TGCGCCAGCAGCTTGACAGGGGGCGAGAGTGATGGCTACACCTTC
. TRBJ2-1 . TRBV10-3 CAIPPWGAYNEQFF TGTGCCATCCCCCCCTGGGGGGCCTACAATGAGCAGTTCTTC
. TRBJ2-5 few TRBV27 CASSPQSRTQYF TGTGCCAGCAGTCCCCAGTCGAGGACCCAGTACTTC
TRBD1 TRBJ1-5 many TRBV6-1 CASSGQGADQPQHF TGTGCCAGCAGTGGACAGGGGGCCGACCAGCCCCAGCATTTT
. TRBJ2-7 many TRBV7-9 CASSLQNYEQYF TGTGCCAGCAGCCTACAGAACTACGAGCAGTACTTC
. TRBJ2-7 . TRBV5-6 CASSFAGTVYEQYF TGTGCCAGCAGCTTCGCGGGAACGGTTTACGAGCAGTACTTC
. TRBJ1-5 . TRBV30 CAWDSGKNQPQHF TGTGCCTGGGATTCGGGGAAAAATCAGCCCCAGCATTTT
. TRBJ1-2 many TRBV7-2 CASSLDVRAANGYTF TGTGCCAGCAGCTTAGATGTCAGGGCGGCTAATGGCTACACCTTC
. TRBJ1-5 few TRBV20-1 CSATRTFNQPQHF TGCAGTGCTACCCGAACCTTTAATCAGCCCCAGCATTTT
TRBD1 TRBJ2-1 . TRBV28 CASGTGTVYNEQFF TGTGCCAGCGGGACCGGGACAGTTTACAATGAGCAGTTCTTC
. TRBJ2-7 . TRBV19 CASSSGLGAYEQYF TGTGCCAGTAGTAGTGGCCTTGGGGCCTACGAGCAGTACTTC
TRBD2 TRBJ2-5 . TRBV18 CASSPGLAGFQETQYF TGTGCCAGCTCACCAGGACTAGCGGGATTTCAAGAGACCCAGTACTTC
. TRBJ2-7 . TRBV30 CARSVTQGAYEQYF TGTGCCCGGAGTGTAACCCAGGGAGCCTACGAGCAGTACTTC
TRBD2 TRBJ2-3 few TRBV6-1 CASSQRAGTSTDTQYF TGTGCCAGCAGTCAGAGAGCGGGGACTAGCACAGATACGCAGTATTTT
TRBD2 TRBJ2-7 few TRBV7-2 CASSLDGLARSYEQYF TGTGCCAGCAGCTTAGACGGACTAGCGCGTTCGTACGAGCAGTACTTC
. TRBJ1-1 few TRBV3-1 CASSQGQGLTEAFF TGTGCCAGCAGCCAAGGGCAGGGGCTTACTGAAGCTTTCTTT
TRBD2 TRBJ2-5 many TRBV3-1 CASSQGLAGVGTQYF TGTGCCAGCAGCCAAGGACTAGCGGGGGTGGGGACCCAGTACTTC
. TRBJ1-4 . TRBV10-3 CATGRGGEKLFF TGTGCCACCGGACGGGGAGGGGAAAAACTGTTTTTT
TRBD1 TRBJ1-2 . TRBV2 CASSRQGPPDYGYTF TGTGCCAGCAGTCGACAGGGGCCCCCCGACTATGGCTACACCTTC
. TRBJ2-3 . TRBV5-1 CASSFRRGGEDTQYF TGCGCCAGCAGCTTTAGAAGGGGGGGAGAAGATACGCAGTATTTT
. TRBJ1-6 few TRBV27 CASSFQSSPLHF TGTGCCAGCAGTTTTCAGAGTTCACCCCTCCACTTT
TRBD1 TRBJ2-3 . TRBV30 CARRRGQTFYTQYF TGTGCCCGCCGCAGGGGACAGACTTTTTATACGCAGTATTTT
. TRBJ2-1 . TRBV2 CASDGGYRLNEQFF TGTGCCAGCGACGGGGGATATAGGTTAAATGAGCAGTTCTTC
. TRBJ2-5 . TRBV2 CASSEPGTLTTQYF TGTGCCAGCAGTGAACCGGGGACGCTGACAACCCAGTACTTC
. TRBJ2-3 few TRBV9 CASSPRGMSSDTQYF TGTGCCAGCAGCCCCCGGGGGATGTCCTCAGATACGCAGTATTTT